This entry describes one TCR beta chain. Its antigen is not yet known. Base qualities were left out, and no much larger clone turns up one base away. Germline trimming amounts to 5 bases on V and 4 bases on J, with 5 as the count of junction bases outside the gene matches. Measured from the cysteine to the phenylalanine, the CDR3 is 13 residues long. Here the CDR3 DNA is all that survives: 39 bases in frame from base 1. The germline V gene (reference sequence) yields GTSNPN for CDR1 and SVGIG for CDR2. This entry is derived from a study of blood T cell repertoires in COVID-19 (dated by TCRdb to 2018 to 2020). Broadly, across the study: Collaborator samples came from the United States, Italy and Spain and covered acute and convalescent phases of COVID-19. Deeply sampled blood TCRbeta repertoires from subjects exposed to, actively infected with, or recovered from COVID-19 were included in the dataset. The sample metadata nearly always contained a de-identified subject ID, COVID-19 status, age in years and sex. Samples were obtained from the ongoing ImmuneRACE study (first 160 participants) and from roughly 1,300 subjects provided by 6 global collaborators. The prospective study material was composed of cDNA or gDNA derived from T cells, B-cell-depleted T cells, or PBMCs. Where available, HLA class I and class II types were obtained from metadata supplied by the sample provider rather than from assay-based typing. A freely available public database, intended as a resource for researchers studying the immune response to SARS-CoV-2, is where the repertoires were released. Overall study results and their limits: The quantity of clinical and demographic metadata differed by source and by participant and was supplied without curation.

The immunoSEQ Assay, a bias-controlled multiplex PCR, was used to amplify TCRbeta CDR3 regions from genomic DNA. The authors' pipeline ran thus. The number of nucleated cells in each sample was estimated from the amplification of reference gene primers within the assay. Sequence reads were collapsed and filtered to measure the absolute abundance of every unique TCRbeta CDR3 rearrangement. For each sample, productive Simpson clonality was calculated by taking the square root of Simpson's diversity index across productive rearrangements. What TCRdb holds here is the immuneACCESS table cut down to in-frame rearrangements. Part of the clones is not present; checked against another copy, under half of the missing clones reflect an unresolved V gene, and the others are unexplained. V and J calls and clone size are given by that table; D and trimming were obtained from the DNA. The sample yields 450,000 to 500,000 clones; about nine tenths were counted once. About 0.65% of the sample is held by the ten biggest clonotypes.

Enrolling through a virtual design, the prospective study's participants ranged in age from roughly 18 to 95 years and lived across about two dozen United States geographic areas. Cohort assignment in the prospective study relied on participant-reported clinical history from a screening survey and a study questionnaire. Recovered participants in ImmuneRACE Cohort 3 were defined by two consecutive negative NP/OP PCR tests, clearance by a healthcare professional, or resolution of symptoms. In the prospective study, mobile phlebotomists collected whole blood, serum and a nasopharyngeal or oropharyngeal swab from each participant. Participants in the prospective study had the option to provide additional blood draws and questionnaires over a roughly two-month period. Prospective study blood samples were shipped either frozen or at room temperature before DNA extraction.

The sequencing sample was made of PBMCs or T cells enriched from blood (not recorded which). The rearrangement joined TRBV30 to TRBJ1-2, with TRBD1 matching 9 junction bases. The receptor was isolated from a woman between 18 and 30 years old who had recovered from COVID-19. The sequenced DNA is TGTGCCTGGGTCCTGGACAGGGGCTATGGCTACACCTTC. Its translation is CAWVLDRGYGYTF. Reference TRBV30 and TRBJ1-2 proteins supply the regions before and after the CDR3; the full variable domain is: SQTIHQWPATLVQPVGSPLSLECTVEGTSNPNLYWYRQAAGRGLQLLFYSVGIGQISSEVPQNLSASRPQDRQFILSSKKLLLSDSGFYLCAWVLDRGYGYTFGSGTRLTVV.